The entry below gives a single TCR beta chain sequence along with its context. Its binding antigen is unknown. It has no much larger one-base neighbor in the sample; base qualities were not kept. The same CDR3 arises from other DNA sequences in this sample as well. As encoded in the germline V gene (reference sequence), CDR1 is LNHDA while CDR2 is SQIVND. V drops 6 bases and J drops 3 bases, leaving 6 bases in between. The CDR3 holds 11 amino acids from the cysteine to the phenylalanine. This entry keeps only the CDR3 DNA: 33 bases, framed from base 1. TCR CDR3 regions were amplified from genomic DNA by multiplex PCR using the deep immunoSEQ assay. Extracted genomic DNA from each cell subset was distributed evenly across all wells of several immunoSEQ 96-well plates, and each plate was treated as a replicate. Each replicate PCR for sorted subsets received roughly 0.2 ug genomic DNA, equal to about 30,000 T cell genomes. Purified libraries were quantified with a Qubit 3.0 fluorometer, sized on a Bioanalyzer 2100, and re-quantified with the KAPA Library Quantification kit. Every immunoSEQ 96-well plate was sequenced on a dedicated single-read 150-cycle Illumina NextSeq 550 flow cell. Turning to the authors' computational methods: The immunoSEQ output contained only junctional sequences without quality scores, so filtering could not match that applied to full-length reads. To assign V/J genes and CDR3, sequences were annotated using PyIR, a Python wrapper for IgBLAST v1.9, with IMGT germline references. Reads were removed for weak V/J assignments (E-value above 1e-6), missing CDR3, stop codons, out-of-frame junctions, or ambiguous translated residues. V3J clonotypes were defined as sequences sharing an identical inferred V gene, J gene, and CDR3 amino acid sequence. The percentage overlap between two repertoires was calculated by dividing the number of shared unique clonotypes by the size of the smaller repertoire. RTK rarefaction, the Chao1 estimator, and Recon v2.1 estimates of unobserved clonotypes were used to assess repertoire richness. Generation probabilities for all TCRbeta clonotypes obtained by the gDNA method from a handful of donors were computed using OLGA. TCRdb limited this immuneACCESS table to in-frame rearrangements with V and J called. A share of clones is missing; checked studies link under half to unresolved V genes, and the rest is unexplained. V, J and clone size are taken as reported in that table, and D and trimming were inferred from the DNA itself. This sample lists around 2,000,000 clones; approximately 95% were detected once. The ten largest clones represent 0.1% to 0.15% of the sample.

The donors were healthy, HIV-negative adults who had no recently reported acute infections or vaccinations. Every donor was a Caucasian adult living in Nashville, Tennessee, USA. CD4+ T cells were enriched through magnetic negative selection, after which naive cells were positively selected on CD45RA and the remaining negative fraction served as the memory subset. Blood was collected by leukapheresis, and PBMCs were isolated by Ficoll-Histopaque density gradient centrifugation and then cryopreserved in liquid nitrogen vapor phase. Analytical flow cytometry was used to check the purity and quantity of each magnetically sorted T cell population. From each sorted fraction, genomic DNA was isolated and quantified by UV absorbance on a Nanodrop 2000c. This specimen comes from a study of shared clonotypes between healthy human individuals (dated by TCRdb to 2020 to 2021). In the study overall: The cohort included three men and a couple of women between 18 and 49 years of age. For each donor, three plates each were used for CD4 naive and CD4 memory, two plates were used for CD8 naive, and one plate was used for CD8 memory. To estimate repertoire size and how much clonotype sharing occurs between individuals, the study deeply sequenced the blood TCR repertoires of five or six healthy adults. Different laboratories and diverse techniques were used to prepare libraries and sequence TCR repertoires, to increase sequencing depth and limit assay-specific biases. Per donor, leukapheresis produced somewhere between about 0.85 and 10 billion PBMCs. Findings and caveats that apply to the study as a whole: Across a few donors, roughly 5.1% of naive CD4, 3% to 4% of naive CD8, 2% to 2.5% of memory CD4, and approximately 0.4% of memory CD8 clonotypes were shared. Pairwise subsampling led to the expectation that sequencing depth would affect the degree of clonotype sharing among donors. Larger estimated clonotype richness was generally found for naive subsets than for memory subsets. Sampling was limited to blood, and TCR repertoires in tissue likely differ from TCR repertoires in blood. Compared with non-shared clonotypes, clonotypes shared by all four sorted-subset donors had higher generation probabilities. Rarefaction of sorted-subset datasets indicated incomplete sequencing despite the large sequencing depth. The genetic and exposure-history diversity represented was limited by the small number of donors.

The TCR sequence derives from a man aged 18 to 29 in good health. The chain is made from TRBV19 and TRBJ2-7, with the D gene not clear enough to name. The sequenced material came from naive CD4+ T cells sorted from blood. The cell subset or site label, read with the paper, signifies: CD45RA+ positively selected. The CDR3 region reads CASRSGYEQYF. The DNA sequence follows: TGTGCCAGTAGATCAGGCTACGAGCAGTACTTC. Joined to the reference TRBV19 and TRBJ2-7 proteins, this CDR3 gives the full variable domain: DGGITQSPKYLFRKEGQNVTLSCEQNLNHDAMYWYRQDPGQGLRLIYYSQIVNDFQKGDIAEGYSVSREKKESFPLTVTSAQKNPTAFYLCASRSGYEQYFGPGTRLTVT.